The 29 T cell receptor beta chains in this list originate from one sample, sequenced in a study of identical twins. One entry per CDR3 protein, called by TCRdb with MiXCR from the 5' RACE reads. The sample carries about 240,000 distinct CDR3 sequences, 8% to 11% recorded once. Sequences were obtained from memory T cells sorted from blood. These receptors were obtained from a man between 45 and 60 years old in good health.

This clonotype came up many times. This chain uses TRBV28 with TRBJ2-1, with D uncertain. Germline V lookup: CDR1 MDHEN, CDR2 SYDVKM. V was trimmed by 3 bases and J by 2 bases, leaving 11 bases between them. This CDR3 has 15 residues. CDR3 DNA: TGTGCCAGCAGTTTCAGGCTAAAGACCTACAATGAGCAGTTCTTC. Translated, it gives CASSFRLKTYNEQFF.

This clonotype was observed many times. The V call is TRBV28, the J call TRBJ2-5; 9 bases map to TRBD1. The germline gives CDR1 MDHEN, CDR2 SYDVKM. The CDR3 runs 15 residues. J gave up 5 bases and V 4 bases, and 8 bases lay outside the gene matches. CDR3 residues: CASSWEPTGGETQYF. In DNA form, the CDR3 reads TGTGCCAGCAGTTGGGAACCGACAGGGGGTGAGACCCAGTACTTC.

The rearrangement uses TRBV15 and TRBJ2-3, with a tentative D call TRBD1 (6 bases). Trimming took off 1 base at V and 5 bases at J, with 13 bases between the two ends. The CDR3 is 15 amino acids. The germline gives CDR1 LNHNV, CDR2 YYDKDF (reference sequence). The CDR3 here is CATSRVPTGGDTQYF. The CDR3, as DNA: TGTGCCACCAGCAGAGTCCCGACAGGAGGAGATACGCAGTATTTT.

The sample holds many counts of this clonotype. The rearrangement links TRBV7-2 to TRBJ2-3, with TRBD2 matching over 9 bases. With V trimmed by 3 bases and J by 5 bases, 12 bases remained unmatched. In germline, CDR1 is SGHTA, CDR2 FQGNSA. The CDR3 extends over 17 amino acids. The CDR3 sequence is CASSLSGTSSLVDTQYF. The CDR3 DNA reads TGTGCCAGCAGCTTGTCCGGGACTAGCTCCTTGGTAGATACGCAGTATTTT.

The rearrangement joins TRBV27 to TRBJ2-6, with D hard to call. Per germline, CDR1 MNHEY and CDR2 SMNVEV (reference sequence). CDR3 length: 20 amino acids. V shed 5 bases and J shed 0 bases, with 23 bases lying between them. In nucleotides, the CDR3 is TGTGCCAGCAGTCCTCTGGTTAGCCCGGTAGTACTCTCTGGGGCCAACGTCCTGACTTTC. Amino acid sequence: CASSPLVSPVVLSGANVLTF.

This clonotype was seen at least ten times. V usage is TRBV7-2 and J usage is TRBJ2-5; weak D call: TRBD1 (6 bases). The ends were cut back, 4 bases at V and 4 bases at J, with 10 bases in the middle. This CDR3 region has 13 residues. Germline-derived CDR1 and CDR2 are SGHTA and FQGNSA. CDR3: CASSYTGSETQYF. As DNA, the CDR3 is TGTGCCAGCAGCTATACAGGGTCAGAGACCCAGTACTTC.

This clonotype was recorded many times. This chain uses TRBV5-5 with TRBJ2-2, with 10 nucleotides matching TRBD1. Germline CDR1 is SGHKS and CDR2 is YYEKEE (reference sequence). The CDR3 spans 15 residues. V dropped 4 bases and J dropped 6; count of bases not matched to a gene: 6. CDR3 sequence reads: CASSRGTGVSGELFF. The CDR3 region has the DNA TGTGCCAGCAGCCGTGGGACAGGGGTTTCCGGGGAGCTGTTTTTT.

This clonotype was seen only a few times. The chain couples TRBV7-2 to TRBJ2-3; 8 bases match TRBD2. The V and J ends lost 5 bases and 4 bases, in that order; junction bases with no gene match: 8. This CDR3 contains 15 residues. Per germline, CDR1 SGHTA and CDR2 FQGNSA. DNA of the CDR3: TGTGCCAGCAGCCCAAGGACTAGCTTGGCAGATACGCAGTATTTT. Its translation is CASSPRTSLADTQYF.

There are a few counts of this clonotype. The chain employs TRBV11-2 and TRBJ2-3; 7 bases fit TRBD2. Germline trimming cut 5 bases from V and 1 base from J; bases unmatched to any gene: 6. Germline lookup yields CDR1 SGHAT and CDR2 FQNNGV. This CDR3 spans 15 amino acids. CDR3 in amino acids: CASSVPAGGTDTQYF. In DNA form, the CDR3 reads TGTGCCAGCAGCGTCCCTGCGGGGGGCACAGATACGCAGTATTTT.

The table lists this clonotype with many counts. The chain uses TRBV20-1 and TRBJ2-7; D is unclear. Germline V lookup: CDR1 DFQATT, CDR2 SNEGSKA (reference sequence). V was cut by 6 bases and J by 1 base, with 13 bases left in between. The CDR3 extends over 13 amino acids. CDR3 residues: CSATPVTSYEQYF. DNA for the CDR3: TGCAGTGCGACCCCGGTTACTTCCTACGAGCAGTACTTC.

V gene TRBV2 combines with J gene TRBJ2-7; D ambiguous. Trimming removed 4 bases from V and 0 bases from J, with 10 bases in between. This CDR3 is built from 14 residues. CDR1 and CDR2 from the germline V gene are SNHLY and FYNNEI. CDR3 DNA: TGTGCCAGCAGTGCTGGTAGCAGCTCCTACGAGCAGTACTTC. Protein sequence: CASSAGSSSYEQYF.

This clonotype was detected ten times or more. Written as DNA, the CDR3 is TGCGCCAGCAGCTTGGCGAGTCCCTCATCCGAAAAACTGTTTTTT. This codes for CASSLASPSSEKLFF. The chain has TRBV5-1 and TRBJ1-4; D is unclear. Germline V lookup: CDR1 SGHRS, CDR2 YFSETQ. The ends were cut back, 0 bases at V and 8 bases at J, with 14 bases in the middle. The CDR3 spans 15 residues.

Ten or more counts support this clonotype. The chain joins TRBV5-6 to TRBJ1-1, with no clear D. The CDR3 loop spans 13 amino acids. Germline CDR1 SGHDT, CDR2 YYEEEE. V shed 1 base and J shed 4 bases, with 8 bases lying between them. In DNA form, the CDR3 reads TGTGCCAGCAGCTTGAGATGGGGCACTGAAGCTTTCTTT. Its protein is CASSLRWGTEAFF.

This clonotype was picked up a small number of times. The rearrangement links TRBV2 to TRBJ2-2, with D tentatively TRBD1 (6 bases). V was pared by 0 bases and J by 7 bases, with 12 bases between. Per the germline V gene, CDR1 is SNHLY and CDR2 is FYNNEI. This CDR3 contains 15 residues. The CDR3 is CASSEAPFRGGELFF. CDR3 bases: TGTGCCAGCAGTGAAGCGCCGTTCAGGGGCGGGGAGCTGTTTTTT.

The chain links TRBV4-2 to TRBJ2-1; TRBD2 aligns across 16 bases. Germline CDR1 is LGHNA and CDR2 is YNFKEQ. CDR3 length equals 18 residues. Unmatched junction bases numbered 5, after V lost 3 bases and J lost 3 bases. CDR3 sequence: CASSQGLAGGPLYNEQFF. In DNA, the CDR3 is TGTGCCAGCAGCCAGGGACTAGCGGGAGGGCCCCTCTACAATGAGCAGTTCTTC.

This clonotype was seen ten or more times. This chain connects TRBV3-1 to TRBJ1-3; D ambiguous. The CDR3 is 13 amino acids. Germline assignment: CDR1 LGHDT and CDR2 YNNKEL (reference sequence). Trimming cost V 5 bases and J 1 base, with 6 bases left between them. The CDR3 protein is CASSALSGNTIYF. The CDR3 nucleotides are TGTGCCAGCAGCGCTCTATCTGGAAACACCATATATTTT.

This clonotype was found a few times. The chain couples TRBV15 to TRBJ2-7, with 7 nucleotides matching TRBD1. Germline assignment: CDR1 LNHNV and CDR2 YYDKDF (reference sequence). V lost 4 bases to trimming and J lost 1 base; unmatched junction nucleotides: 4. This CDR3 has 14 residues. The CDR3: CATSKDRLSYEQYF. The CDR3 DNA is TGTGCCACCAGCAAGGACAGGCTATCCTACGAGCAGTACTTC.

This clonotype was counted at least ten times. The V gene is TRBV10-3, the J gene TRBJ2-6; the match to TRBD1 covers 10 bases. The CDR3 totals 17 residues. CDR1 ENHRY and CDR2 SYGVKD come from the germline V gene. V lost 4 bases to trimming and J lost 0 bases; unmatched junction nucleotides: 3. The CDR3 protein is CAISGGQGRSGANVLTF. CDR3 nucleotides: TGTGCCATCAGTGGGGGACAGGGGCGCTCTGGGGCCAACGTCCTGACTTTC.

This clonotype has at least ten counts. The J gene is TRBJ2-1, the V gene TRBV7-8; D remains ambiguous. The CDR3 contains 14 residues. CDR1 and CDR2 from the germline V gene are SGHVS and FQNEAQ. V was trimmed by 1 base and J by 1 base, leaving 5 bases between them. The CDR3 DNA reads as TGTGCCAGCAGCTTAGTTTTATCCTACAATGAGCAGTTCTTC. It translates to CASSLVLSYNEQFF.

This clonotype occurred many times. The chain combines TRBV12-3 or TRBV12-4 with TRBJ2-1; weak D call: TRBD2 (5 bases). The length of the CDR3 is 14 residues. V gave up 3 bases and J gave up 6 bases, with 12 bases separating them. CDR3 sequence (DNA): TGTGCCAGCAGTTTGTCGCTAGCTATCAATGAGCAGTTCTTC. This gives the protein CASSLSLAINEQFF.

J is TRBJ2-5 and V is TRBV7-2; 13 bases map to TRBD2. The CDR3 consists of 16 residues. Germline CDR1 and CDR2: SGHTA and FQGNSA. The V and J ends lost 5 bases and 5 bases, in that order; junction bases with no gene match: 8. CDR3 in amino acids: CASSQTSGRARETQYF. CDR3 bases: TGTGCCAGCAGCCAAACTAGCGGGAGGGCCAGGGAGACCCAGTACTTC.

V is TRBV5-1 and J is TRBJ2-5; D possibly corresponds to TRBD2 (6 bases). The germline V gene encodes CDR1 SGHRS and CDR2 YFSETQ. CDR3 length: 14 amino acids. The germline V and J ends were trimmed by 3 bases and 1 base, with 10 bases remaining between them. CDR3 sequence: CASSSWGGQETQYF. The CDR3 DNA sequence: TGCGCCAGCAGCTCCTGGGGAGGCCAAGAGACCCAGTACTTC.

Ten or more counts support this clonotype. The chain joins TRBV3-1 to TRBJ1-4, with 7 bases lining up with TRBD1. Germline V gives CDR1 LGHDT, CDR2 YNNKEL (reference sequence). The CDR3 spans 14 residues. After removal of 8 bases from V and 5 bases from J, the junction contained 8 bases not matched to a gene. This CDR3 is CASHHRGMNEKLFF. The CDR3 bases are TGTGCCAGCCATCACAGGGGAATGAATGAAAAACTGTTTTTT.

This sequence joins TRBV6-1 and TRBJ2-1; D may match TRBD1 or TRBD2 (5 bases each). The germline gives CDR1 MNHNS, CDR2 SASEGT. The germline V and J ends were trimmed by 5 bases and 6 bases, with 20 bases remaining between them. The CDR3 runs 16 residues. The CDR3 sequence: CASSPTSGGAINEQFF. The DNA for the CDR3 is TGTGCCAGCAGTCCCACCTCTGGGGGAGCTATCAATGAGCAGTTCTTC.

In nucleotides, the CDR3 is TGTGCCAGCAGTGTACGGGGACAGGGGAACACTGAAGCTTTCTTT. Protein product: CASSVRGQGNTEAFF. The rearrangement joins TRBV27 to TRBJ1-1, with 9 bases aligning to TRBD1. The CDR3 loop spans 15 amino acids. Trimming cost V 5 bases and J 1 base; bases outside gene matches: 5. Germline CDR1 reads MNHEY; CDR2 reads SMNVEV (reference sequence).

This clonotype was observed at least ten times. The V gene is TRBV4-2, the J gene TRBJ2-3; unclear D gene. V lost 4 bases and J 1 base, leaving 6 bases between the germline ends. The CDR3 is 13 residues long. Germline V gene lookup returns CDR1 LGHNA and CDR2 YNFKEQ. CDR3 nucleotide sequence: TGTGCCAGCAGCCCCCCGGGCACAGATACGCAGTATTTT. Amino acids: CASSPPGTDTQYF.

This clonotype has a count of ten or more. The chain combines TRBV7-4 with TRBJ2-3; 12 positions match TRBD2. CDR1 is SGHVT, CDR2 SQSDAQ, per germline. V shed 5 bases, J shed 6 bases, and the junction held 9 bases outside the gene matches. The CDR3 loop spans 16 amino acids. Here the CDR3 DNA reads TGTGCCAGCAGCACTAGGACTAGCGGGAATGGGGATACGCAGTATTTT. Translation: CASSTRTSGNGDTQYF. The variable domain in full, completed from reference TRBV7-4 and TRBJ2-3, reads GAGVSQSPRYKVAKRGRDVALRCDSISGHVTLYWYRQTLGQGSEVLTYSQSDAQRDKSGRPSGRFSAERPERSVSTLKIQRTEQGDSAVYLCASSTRTSGNGDTQYFGPGTRLTVL.

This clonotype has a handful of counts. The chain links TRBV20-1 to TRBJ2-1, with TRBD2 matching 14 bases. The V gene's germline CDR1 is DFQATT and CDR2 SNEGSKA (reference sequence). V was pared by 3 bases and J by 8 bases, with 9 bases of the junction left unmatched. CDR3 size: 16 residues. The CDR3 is CSASRLAGGSNDEQFF. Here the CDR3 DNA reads TGCAGTGCTAGCCGACTAGCGGGGGGGAGTAACGATGAGCAGTTCTTC.

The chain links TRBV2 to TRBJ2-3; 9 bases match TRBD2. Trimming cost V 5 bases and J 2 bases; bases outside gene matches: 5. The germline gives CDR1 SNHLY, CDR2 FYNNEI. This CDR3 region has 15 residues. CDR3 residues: CASSRSGRITDTQYF. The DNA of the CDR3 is TGTGCCAGCAGTCGAAGCGGGAGGATCACAGATACGCAGTATTTT.